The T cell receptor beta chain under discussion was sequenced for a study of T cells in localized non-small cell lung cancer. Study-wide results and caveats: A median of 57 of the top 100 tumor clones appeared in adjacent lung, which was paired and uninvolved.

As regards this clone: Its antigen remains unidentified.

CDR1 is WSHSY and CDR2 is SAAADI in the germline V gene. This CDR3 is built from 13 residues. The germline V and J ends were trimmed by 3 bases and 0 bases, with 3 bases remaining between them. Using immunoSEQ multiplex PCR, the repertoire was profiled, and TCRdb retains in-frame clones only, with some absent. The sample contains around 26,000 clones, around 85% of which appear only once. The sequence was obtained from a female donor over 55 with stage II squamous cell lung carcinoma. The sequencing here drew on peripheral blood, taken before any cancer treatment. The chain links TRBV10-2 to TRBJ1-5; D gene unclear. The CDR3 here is CASSDYSNQPQHF. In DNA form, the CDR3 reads TGCGCCAGCAGTGACTATAGCAATCAGCCCCAGCATTTT.